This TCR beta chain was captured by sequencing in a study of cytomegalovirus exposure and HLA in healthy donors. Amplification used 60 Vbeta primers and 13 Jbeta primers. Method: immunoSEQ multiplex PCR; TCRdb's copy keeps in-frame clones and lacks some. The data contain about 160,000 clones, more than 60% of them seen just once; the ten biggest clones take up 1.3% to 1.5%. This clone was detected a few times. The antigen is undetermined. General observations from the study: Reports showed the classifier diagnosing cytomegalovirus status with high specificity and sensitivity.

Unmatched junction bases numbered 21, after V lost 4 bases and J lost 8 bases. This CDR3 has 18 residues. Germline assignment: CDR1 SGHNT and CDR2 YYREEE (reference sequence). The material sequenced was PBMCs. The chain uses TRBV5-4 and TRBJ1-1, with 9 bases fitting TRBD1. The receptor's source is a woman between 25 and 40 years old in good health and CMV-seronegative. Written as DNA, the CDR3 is TGTGCCAGCAGCCAATACCCTGCCGCGGGACAGGGAAGGGACGAAGCTTTCTTT. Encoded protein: CASSQYPAAGQGRDEAFF. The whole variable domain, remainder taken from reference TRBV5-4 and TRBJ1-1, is ETGVTQSPTHLIKTRGQQVTLRCSSQSGHNTVSWYQQALGQGPQFIFQYYREEENGRGNFPPRFSGLQFPNYSSELNVNALELDDSALYLCASSQYPAAGQGRDEAFFGQGTRLTVV.